The 18 T cell receptor beta chains listed next were all sequenced from one sample in a study of T cell changes during pregnancy in multiple sclerosis (dated by TCRdb to between 2019 and 2020). Receptor amplification or capture employed the immunoSEQ multiplex PCR assay. What TCRdb holds here is the immuneACCESS table cut down to in-frame rearrangements. Part of the clones is not present; checked against another copy, under half of the missing clones reflect an unresolved V gene, and the others are unexplained. The sample table lists some 64,000 clones, under 95% of them with a count of one. Clones ranked in the top ten supply around 1.6% of the sample. The sample consisted of peripheral blood, taken after pregnancy. The origin of the receptors is a female donor with multiple sclerosis, enrolled in a pregnancy study.

This chain uses TRBV2 with TRBJ2-7, with TRBD1 matching 8 bases. Germline V CDR1 and CDR2: SNHLY, FYNNEI. V was clipped by 7 bases and J by 4 bases; unmatched bases: 6. The CDR3 is 13 residues long. CDR3 bases: TGTGCCAGCAAAGGGACAGGCCTTTACGAGCAGTACTTC. The encoded protein is CASKGTGLYEQYF.

The chain links TRBV6-5 to TRBJ2-5, with a possible D match to TRBD2 (6 bases). The germline V gene encodes CDR1 MNHEY and CDR2 SVGAGI. CDR3 length equals 14 residues. V lost 0 bases and J 9 bases, leaving 14 bases between the germline ends. The CDR3 coding sequence is TGTGCCAGCAGTTACTCGATATTAGGGGACTCCCAGTACTTC. Its protein product is CASSYSILGDSQYF.

The chain carries TRBV30 and TRBJ2-3; the match to TRBD2 covers 12 bases. This CDR3 contains 16 residues. Germline-derived CDR1 and CDR2 are GTSNPN and SVGIG (reference sequence). Trimming cost V 2 bases and J 6 bases; bases outside gene matches: 9. As DNA, the CDR3 is TGTGCCTGGAGTCCCGGACTAGCGGGGACCGAGGATACGCAGTATTTT. This encodes CAWSPGLAGTEDTQYF.

This clone is a singleton in its sample. This chain links TRBV30 with TRBJ2-7, with D perhaps TRBD1 (6 bases). The germline V gene encodes CDR1 GTSNPN and CDR2 SVGIG (reference sequence). This CDR3 has 13 residues. Trimming left V 1 base short and J 7 bases short, with 14 bases between. The chain's CDR3 is CAWSGDILREQYF. CDR3 nucleotides: TGTGCCTGGAGTGGGGACATTTTAAGAGAGCAGTACTTC.

The chain links TRBV27 to TRBJ2-7; 11 bases align to TRBD2. J gave up 0 bases and V 7 bases, and 11 bases lay outside the gene matches. Per germline, CDR1 MNHEY and CDR2 SMNVEV (reference sequence). The CDR3 covers 17 residues. The CDR3 nucleotides read TGTGCCAGCACCTCTGAAGGGACTAGCGGTTCCTCCTACGAGCAGTACTTC. Translating gives CASTSEGTSGSSYEQYF.

As DNA, the CDR3 is TGTGCCAGCAGCCAAACTAGCGAACAGACCTACAATGAGCAGTTCTTC. Encoded protein: CASSQTSEQTYNEQFF. The rearrangement uses TRBV4-2 and TRBJ2-1, with 7 bases that match TRBD2. V was clipped by 2 bases and J by 2 bases; unmatched bases: 6. The CDR3 length is 16 residues. The germline gives CDR1 LGHNA, CDR2 YNFKEQ.

The V and J genes are TRBV4-3 and TRBJ1-3; maybe TRBD1 (6 bases). Trimming shortened V by 2 bases and J by 7 bases, and 18 bases separated the two germline ends. The CDR3 sequence is 16 residues long. The germline V gene encodes CDR1 LGHNA and CDR2 YSLEER. CDR3 DNA sequence: TGCGCCAGCAGCCAAAACCTACAGGGTTTGGGGAACACCATATATTTT. Its protein is CASSQNLQGLGNTIYF.

The chain uses TRBV29-1 and TRBJ2-7; TRBD2 matches at 8 bases. Looked up from germline, CDR1 is SQVTM and CDR2 is ANQGSEA. V dropped 4 bases and J dropped 1; count of bases not matched to a gene: 3. The CDR3 runs 13 residues. The CDR3 protein is CSVGLAGSYEQYF. DNA of the CDR3: TGCAGCGTTGGGTTAGCGGGATCCTACGAGCAGTACTTC.

V is TRBV2 and J is TRBJ2-5; no clear D gene. Looked up from germline, CDR1 is SNHLY and CDR2 is FYNNEI. The V and J ends lost 7 bases and 5 bases respectively, with 5 bases between them. The CDR3 consists of 10 residues. The CDR3 reads CASTLETQYF. The CDR3 DNA follows: TGTGCCAGCACCCTCGAGACCCAGTACTTC.

The chain carries TRBV6-1 and TRBJ2-1; TRBD1 agrees at 11 bases. The junction had 10 bases not matched to a gene; V was cut back by 4 bases and J by 8 bases. The germline gives CDR1 MNHNS, CDR2 SASEGT. This CDR3 contains 16 residues. The CDR3 reads CASSGHDRDRGDEQFF. DNA of the CDR3: TGTGCCAGCAGTGGCCACGATCGGGACAGGGGGGATGAGCAGTTCTTC.

The chain carries TRBV5-1 and TRBJ2-3; possible D gene TRBD1, 5 bases. This CDR3 comprises 15 residues. Germline lookup yields CDR1 SGHRS and CDR2 YFSETQ. The V end was cut by 0 bases, the J end by 5 bases, with 13 bases between. As DNA, the CDR3 is TGCGCCAGCAGCTTGGCCGATGGGGCGAGAGATACGCAGTATTTT. Residues: CASSLADGARDTQYF.

In this sample, this clone turned up a few times. The chain uses TRBV19 and TRBJ1-1; a possible D gene is TRBD1 (6 bases). The CDR3 runs to 17 residues. Germline V CDR1 and CDR2: LNHDA, SQIVND (reference sequence). Trimming took off 5 bases at V and 1 base at J, with 20 bases between the two ends. The CDR3 region is CASSPEQGSGPNTEAFF. The CDR3 coding sequence is TGTGCCAGTAGTCCGGAACAGGGCTCAGGGCCGAACACTGAAGCTTTCTTT.

The CDR3 is CASKVWTSTDTQYF. As DNA, the CDR3 is TGTGCCAGCAAAGTCTGGACTAGCACAGATACGCAGTATTTT. The rearrangement uses TRBV28 and TRBJ2-3; D might be TRBD2 (5 bases). V was pared by 7 bases and J by 0 bases, with 11 bases between. Germline CDR1 reads MDHEN; CDR2 reads SYDVKM. The CDR3 runs to 14 residues.

This clone was detected only a few times. The chain is built from TRBV11-2 and TRBJ2-1; D is uncertain. The V end was cut by 1 base, the J end by 4 bases, with 14 bases between. Germline V gene data show CDR1 as SGHAT and CDR2 as FQNNGV. The CDR3 runs 16 residues. The CDR3 spells CASSLGIGAFYNEQFF. The CDR3 bases are TGTGCCAGCAGCTTAGGTATAGGAGCCTTTTACAATGAGCAGTTCTTC.

For the CDR3, the DNA is TGTGCCAGCAGTAACAGGGGCCGGAACACTGAAGCTTTCTTT. Translation: CASSNRGRNTEAFF. V is TRBV6-4 and J is TRBJ1-1; 7 nucleotides line up with TRBD1. Losses at the gene ends were 5 bases for V and 1 base for J; bases not matched to a gene: 4. Germline V gene lookup returns CDR1 MRHNA and CDR2 SNTAGT. CDR3 length equals 14 residues.

The rearrangement links TRBV2 to TRBJ2-5, with 8 bases lining up with TRBD1. The CDR3 loop spans 15 amino acids. Germline values: CDR1 SNHLY, CDR2 FYNNEI. V was pared by 6 bases and J by 5 bases, with 11 bases of the junction left unmatched. The CDR3 reads CASRSLGQGMETQYF. CDR3 sequence (DNA): TGTGCCAGCAGATCTTTAGGACAGGGCATGGAGACCCAGTACTTC.

This CDR3 reads CASSVGQDDNEQFF. CDR3 nucleotide sequence: TGCGCCAGCAGCGTAGGACAGGATGACAATGAGCAGTTCTTC. V gene TRBV5-1 combines with J gene TRBJ2-1; TRBD1 matches at 7 bases. CDR1 SGHRS and CDR2 YFSETQ come from the germline V gene. V shed 4 bases, J shed 5 bases, and the junction held 6 bases outside the gene matches. The CDR3 is made up of 14 amino acids.

V and J are TRBV5-4 and TRBJ2-3; possible D gene TRBD1, 5 bases. The CDR3 consists of 17 residues. The germline V gene has CDR1 SGHNT and CDR2 YYREEE (reference sequence). V was shortened by 0 bases and J by 1 base, with 15 bases between the two germline ends. Here the CDR3 reads CASSLGLRARGTDTQYF. CDR3 in DNA: TGTGCCAGCAGCTTGGGGTTACGCGCCAGGGGCACAGATACGCAGTATTTT. The variable domain in full, completed from reference TRBV5-4 and TRBJ2-3, reads ETGVTQSPTHLIKTRGQQVTLRCSSQSGHNTVSWYQQALGQGPQFIFQYYREEENGRGNFPPRFSGLQFPNYSSELNVNALELDDSALYLCASSLGLRARGTDTQYFGPGTRLTVL.